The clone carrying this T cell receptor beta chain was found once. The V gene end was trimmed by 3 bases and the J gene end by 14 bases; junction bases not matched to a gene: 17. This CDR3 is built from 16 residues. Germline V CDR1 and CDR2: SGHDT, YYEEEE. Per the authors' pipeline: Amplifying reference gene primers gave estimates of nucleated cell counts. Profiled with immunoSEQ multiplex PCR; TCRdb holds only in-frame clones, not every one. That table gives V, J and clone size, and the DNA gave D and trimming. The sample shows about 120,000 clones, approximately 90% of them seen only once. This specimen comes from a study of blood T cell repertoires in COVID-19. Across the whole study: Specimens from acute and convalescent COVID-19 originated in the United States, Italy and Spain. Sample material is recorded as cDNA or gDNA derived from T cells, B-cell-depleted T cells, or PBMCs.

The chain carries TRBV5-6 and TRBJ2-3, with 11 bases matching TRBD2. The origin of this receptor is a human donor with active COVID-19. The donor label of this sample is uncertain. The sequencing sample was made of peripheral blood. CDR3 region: CASSSLALAGGPRGYF. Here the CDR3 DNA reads TGTGCCAGCAGCTCCCTCGCCCTAGCGGGGGGCCCCAGGGGGTATTTT. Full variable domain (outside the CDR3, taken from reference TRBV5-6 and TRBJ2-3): DAGVTQSPTHLIKTRGQQVTLRCSPKSGHDTVSWYQQALGQGPQFIFQYYEEEERQRGNFPDRFSGHQFPNYSSELNVNALLLGDSALYLCASSSLALAGGPRGYFGPGTRLTVL.